These 28 T cell receptor beta chains were all obtained from the same sample, sequenced in a study of T cell changes during pregnancy in multiple sclerosis. Here immunoSEQ multiplex PCR was the method, and the copy in TCRdb shows in-frame clones only, minus some. The table shows more than 65,000 clones, with more than 85% occurring only once. The sample here was peripheral blood, taken in the first trimester of pregnancy. The receptors originated from a female donor with multiple sclerosis, enrolled in a pregnancy study.

This clone was counted once. J is TRBJ2-5 and V is TRBV4-1; 7 bases are a match to TRBD1. Judging by the DNA end, TRBJ2-7 fits better; the J call may be wrong. There are 21 residues in the CDR3. Germline lookup yields CDR1 MGHRA and CDR2 YSYEKL. CDR3 protein: CARTVRKGIDLVGGCSYEQYF. CDR3 bases: TGCGCCAGAACGGTACGCAAGGGTATTGACTTAGTAGGGGGCTGCTCCTACGAGCAGTACTTC.

This clone was found once. This chain connects TRBV11-2 to TRBJ2-1; a weak D match, TRBD1 (5 bases). V lost 5 bases, J lost 3 bases, and 20 bases lay in between. Germline values: CDR1 SGHAT, CDR2 FQNNGV. The CDR3 totals 17 residues. As DNA, the CDR3 is TGTGCCAGCAGCGTATACGACAGATTTGTAAACTACAATGAGCAGTTCTTC. Translated, it gives CASSVYDRFVNYNEQFF.

This CDR3 is CASSPDTSTNEKLFF. DNA for the CDR3: TGTGCCAGCAGCCCAGACACATCAACTAATGAAAAACTGTTTTTT. J is TRBJ1-4 and V is TRBV7-8; no reliable D call. V was shortened by 5 bases and J by 0 bases, with 10 bases between the two germline ends. The germline V gene has CDR1 SGHVS and CDR2 FQNEAQ. The CDR3 is made up of 15 amino acids.

The gene calls are TRBV29-1 and TRBJ1-2, with a weak D call TRBD1 (6 bases). The V end lost 2 bases, the J end lost 4 bases, and 8 bases lay between the germline ends. The CDR3 runs 12 residues. Germline V gene lookup returns CDR1 SQVTM and CDR2 ANQGSEA. The CDR3: CSVEKGGYGYTF. DNA of the CDR3: TGCAGCGTTGAAAAAGGGGGCTATGGCTACACCTTC.

The V gene is TRBV18, the J gene TRBJ2-3; 10 bases fit TRBD2. This CDR3 region has 15 residues. V shed 6 bases and J 1 base; nucleotides not matched to a gene: 4. The germline gives CDR1 KGHSH, CDR2 LQKENI. CDR3 sequence: CASSSGTSGTDTQYF. CDR3 bases: TGTGCCAGCTCGTCCGGGACTAGCGGCACAGATACGCAGTATTTT.

The chain combines TRBV10-2 with TRBJ2-7, with TRBD2 identical over 12 bases. Germline V gene lookup returns CDR1 WSHSY and CDR2 SAAADI. Unmatched junction bases numbered 3, after V lost 2 bases and J lost 7 bases. The CDR3 contains 14 residues. CDR3 loop: CASSELAGGREQYF. The DNA of the CDR3 is TGCGCCAGCAGTGAGCTAGCGGGGGGGCGGGAGCAGTACTTC.

V and J are TRBV5-6 and TRBJ1-2; TRBD1 aligns across 9 bases. V lost 6 bases and J lost 6; bases outside the gene matches: 3. Germline V gene lookup returns CDR1 SGHDT and CDR2 YYEEEE. The CDR3 loop spans 12 amino acids. The CDR3 DNA follows: TGTGCCAGCACACGGACAGGGGATGGCTACACCTTC. Translation: CASTRTGDGYTF.

The chain links TRBV29-1 to TRBJ2-7, with 8 bases matching TRBD2. The length of the CDR3 is 13 residues. Trimming cost V 4 bases and J 1 base; bases outside gene matches: 3. Germline assignment: CDR1 SQVTM and CDR2 ANQGSEA. CDR3 DNA: TGCAGCGTTGTGCGCGGGGGGTCCTACGAGCAGTACTTC. It encodes CSVVRGGSYEQYF.

The rearrangement joins TRBV5-1 to TRBJ2-2; 9 nucleotides agree with TRBD2. The trim removed 0 bases at V and 11 bases at J, leaving 11 bases unmatched. The CDR3 loop spans 16 amino acids. Germline V gene sequence: CDR1 SGHRS, CDR2 YFSETQ. CDR3 nucleotide sequence: TGCGCCAGCAGCTTGGTCTTGGTAGCGGGAGAACGCGAGCTGTTTTTT. It translates to CASSLVLVAGERELFF.

The chain carries TRBV21-1 and TRBJ2-2; the table gives TRBD2 as D, unverified against the DNA. TRBV21-1 is classified as a pseudogene. The CDR3 has 16 amino acids. The CDR3 sequence: CAAGLAGGPTTGELFF. CDR3 bases: TGTGCCGCCGGTCTAGCGGGAGGGCCGACCACCGGGGAGCTGTTTTTT.

The chain joins TRBV7-3 to TRBJ2-7; TRBD1 aligns across 11 bases. Germline CDR1 and CDR2: SGHTA and FQGTGA. This CDR3 spans 15 amino acids. V lost 3 bases to trimming and J lost 3 bases; unmatched junction nucleotides: 4. The DNA for the CDR3 is TGTGCCAGCAGCTTGGGACAGGGGGAGATCTACGAGCAGTACTTC. Translated: CASSLGQGEIYEQYF.

This clone was detected a few times. The rearrangement joins TRBV13 to TRBJ1-1; D gene uncertain. Trimming took off 4 bases at V and 1 base at J, with 7 bases between the two ends. The germline V gene has CDR1 PRHDT and CDR2 FYEKMQ (reference sequence). This CDR3 is 13 amino acids long. This CDR3 is CASSSRQNTEAFF. The DNA of the CDR3 is TGTGCCAGCAGCTCGAGACAGAACACTGAAGCTTTCTTT.

The chain uses TRBV7-9 and TRBJ1-4; TRBD1 matches 8 bases. Germline V gives CDR1 SEHNR, CDR2 FQNEAQ (reference sequence). The CDR3 extends over 16 amino acids. J gave up 8 bases and V 4 bases, and 12 bases lay outside the gene matches. CDR3 protein: CASSYPTGDGGEKLFF. The DNA for the CDR3 is TGTGCCAGCAGCTACCCGACAGGGGACGGCGGCGAAAAACTGTTTTTT.

The chain couples TRBV6-6 to TRBJ1-5; D may be TRBD1 (6 bases). The germline V and J ends were trimmed by 0 bases and 5 bases, with 8 bases remaining between them. Germline values: CDR1 MNHNY, CDR2 SVGAGI (reference sequence). There are 14 residues in the CDR3. CDR3 sequence: CASSYSGGDQPQHF. DNA of the CDR3: TGTGCCAGCAGTTACTCAGGGGGAGATCAGCCCCAGCATTTT.

Note on this clone: A junction boundary mismatches the germline segment, possibly from a read error. The rearrangement uses TRBV7-9 and TRBJ2-7, with D perhaps TRBD1 (6 bases). From germline, CDR1 is SEHNR and CDR2 FQNEAQ (reference sequence). This CDR3 region has 13 residues. The DNA of the CDR3 is TGTGCCAGCAGCTTAGCGCAGAGACAGGTCGTTAGCTTC. Residues: CASSLAQRQVVSF.

This clone was picked up a small number of times. The chain couples TRBV9 to TRBJ1-1; TRBD1 agrees at 7 bases. Trimming removed 0 bases from V and 0 bases from J; junction bases left unmatched: 5. This CDR3 is built from 16 residues. Germline V gene lookup returns CDR1 SGDLS and CDR2 YYNGEE. CDR3 region: CASSVVGQSMNTEAFF. The CDR3 DNA sequence: TGTGCCAGCAGCGTAGTGGGACAGTCCATGAACACTGAAGCTTTCTTT.

This sequence joins TRBV9 and TRBJ2-1; 12 bases fit TRBD2. The J segment lost 9 bases and the V segment lost 0 bases, leaving 4 bases of the junction unmatched. The germline V gene has CDR1 SGDLS and CDR2 YYNGEE. The CDR3 sequence is 15 residues long. The chain's CDR3 is CASSVALAGGSEQFF. CDR3 sequence (DNA): TGTGCCAGCAGCGTAGCACTAGCGGGAGGCAGTGAGCAGTTCTTC.

The chain is built from TRBV27 and TRBJ2-3, with no clear D. The CDR3 consists of 15 residues. V lost 4 bases, J lost 0 bases, and 11 bases lay in between. In germline, CDR1 is MNHEY, CDR2 SMNVEV (reference sequence). The CDR3 bases are TGTGCCAGCAGTTCCCCGCCGCTAAGCACAGATACGCAGTATTTT. Its translation is CASSSPPLSTDTQYF.

This clone counts as medium-sized. The chain recombines TRBV10-3 with TRBJ1-6; 9 bases match TRBD1. Germline loops: CDR1 ENHRY, CDR2 SYGVKD. This CDR3 spans 16 amino acids. The trim removed 6 bases at V and 0 bases at J, leaving 3 bases unmatched. CDR3 residues: CAIRGTGSSYNSPLHF. DNA for the CDR3: TGTGCCATCAGGGGGACAGGGAGCTCCTATAATTCACCCCTCCACTTT.

V usage is TRBV4-2 and J usage is TRBJ1-3; 8 bases match TRBD1. The ends lost 1 base at V and 0 bases at J; junction bases unmatched: 2. The CDR3 has 16 residues. Germline lookup yields CDR1 LGHNA and CDR2 YNFKEQ. CDR3 nucleotides: TGTGCCAGCAGCCAAGCAGGGGGCTACTCTGGAAACACCATATATTTT. As protein: CASSQAGGYSGNTIYF.

The V gene is TRBV11-2, the J gene TRBJ2-1; possibly TRBD1 for D (5 bases). The CDR3 runs 16 residues. With 2 bases removed from V and 0 bases from J, the gap between germline ends came to 11 bases. From germline, CDR1 is SGHAT and CDR2 FQNNGV. DNA for the CDR3: TGTGCCAGCAGCTTATCAAAAGGGGCCTCCTACAATGAGCAGTTCTTC. Protein sequence: CASSLSKGASYNEQFF.

The chain joins TRBV29-1 to TRBJ2-2; TRBD1 matches 10 bases. Germline trimming cut 7 bases from V and 4 bases from J; bases unmatched to any gene: 0. This CDR3 has 12 residues. Germline values: CDR1 SQVTM, CDR2 ANQGSEA. CDR3 residues: CSGTGGTGELFF. The DNA of the CDR3 is TGCAGCGGGACAGGGGGCACCGGGGAGCTGTTTTTT.

The chain recombines TRBV27 with TRBJ2-2; 11 bases are a match to TRBD2. The CDR3 covers 15 residues. J was trimmed by 6 bases and V by 8 bases; bases with no gene match: 8. The germline CDR1 and CDR2 sequences are MNHEY and SMNVEV (reference sequence). DNA for the CDR3: TGTGCCAGCCGCCCACTAGCGGGAGTGGCCGGGGAGCTGTTTTTT. Its protein is CASRPLAGVAGELFF.

V is TRBV7-4 and J is TRBJ2-7; D possibly corresponds to TRBD2 (5 bases). The germline CDR1 and CDR2 sequences are SGHVT and SQSDAQ. CDR3 length: 16 amino acids. With 1 base removed from V and 0 bases from J, the gap between germline ends came to 13 bases. The CDR3 region is CASSLVRAIGSYEQYF. In DNA, the CDR3 is TGTGCCAGCAGCTTAGTGAGGGCCATAGGCTCCTACGAGCAGTACTTC.

The chain combines TRBV6-5 with TRBJ2-7, with D perhaps TRBD2 (5 bases). The CDR3 runs to 14 residues. Trimming stripped 6 bases from V and 3 bases from J, with 15 bases between. Germline values: CDR1 MNHEY, CDR2 SVGAGI. CDR3 DNA: TGTGCCAGCAGACCTCACCCGGCGGGCTACGAGCAGTACTTC. As protein: CASRPHPAGYEQYF.

The chain combines TRBV6-5 with TRBJ2-3; TRBD1 is a possible D gene (6 bases). The CDR3 length is 14 residues. Germline V gene data show CDR1 as MNHEY and CDR2 as SVGAGI. V lost 5 bases and J 6 bases, leaving 15 bases between the germline ends. CDR3 in amino acids: CASSPPGQADTQYF. CDR3 DNA sequence: TGTGCCAGCAGTCCACCGGGACAAGCGGATACGCAGTATTTT.

In DNA form, the CDR3 reads TGTGCCAGCAGCTCGGGACTAGCGGGAGTCTCCTACGAGCAGTACTTC. It yields the protein CASSSGLAGVSYEQYF. The rearrangement joins TRBV5-4 to TRBJ2-7, with 14 bases identical to TRBD2. Trimming at V came to 3 bases and at J to 0 bases, leaving 2 bases not matched to a gene. CDR1 is SGHNT and CDR2 is YYREEE in the germline V gene (reference sequence). The length of the CDR3 is 16 residues.

J is TRBJ1-1 and V is TRBV5-4, with unresolved D. Germline V CDR1 and CDR2: SGHNT, YYREEE (reference sequence). V was trimmed by 4 bases and J by 5 bases, leaving 15 bases between them. The CDR3 is 14 residues long. CDR3 protein: CASSAQAQTTEAFF. In DNA form, the CDR3 reads TGTGCCAGCAGCGCGCAGGCCCAGACGACTGAAGCTTTCTTT.